This T cell receptor beta chain was obtained from a study of blood T cell repertoires in COVID-19. About the study: The United States, Italy and Spain supplied acute and convalescent COVID-19 samples. PBMCs, B-cell-depleted T cells, or T cells provided the cDNA or gDNA that made up the material.

Germline CDR1 is DFQATT and CDR2 is SNEGSKA (reference sequence). There are 13 residues in the CDR3. V lost 3 bases and J 3 bases, leaving 9 bases between the germline ends. Individuals in the exposed group had encountered a COVID-19 case within 2 weeks preceding study entry. In the study's own analysis: For nucleated cells, counts were estimated from reference gene primer amplification. Method: immunoSEQ multiplex PCR; TCRdb's copy keeps in-frame clones and lacks some. V and J calls and clone size are as listed in that table; D and trimming were resolved from the DNA. The sample has 200,000 to 250,000 clones; around 91% are singletons.

The gene calls are TRBV20-1 and TRBJ1-5; D possibly corresponds to TRBD1 (6 bases). The TCR originated in a man under 40 who had been exposed to COVID-19. Sequenced material: PBMCs or T cells enriched from blood (not recorded which). The CDR3 bases are TGCAGTGCTAGTTGGGACAACAATCAGCCCCAGCATTTT. Its protein product is CSASWDNNQPQHF.